This TCR beta chain was documented in a study of identical twins. Unique molecular identifiers were in the cDNA, with template-switch universal primer binding. TCRdb itself ran the 5' RACE reads through MiXCR, one entry per CDR3 protein. Of about 720,000 distinct CDR3 sequences listed, over 15% are singletons. Details on this clonotype: At one end, the junction sequence differs from germline, possibly due to a read error.

The data were also submitted as part of a second study, on T cells expressing NK-cell markers. This second report adds: Sorted CD3+CD56+NKG2C+, CD3+CD56+NKG2C- and CD3+CD56-NKG2C+ T cells provided the TCR beta repertoires. Seropositivity for HCMV was found in seven of the eight sequenced donors, with one seronegative.

The sample consisted of PBMCs. The clonotype comes from a woman between 18 and 29 years old in good health.

This chain's CDR3 is CASPGDTVELFF. Written as DNA, the CDR3 is TGCGCCAGCCCCGGAGATACCGTGGAGCTGTTTTTT. The chain carries TRBV5-1 and TRBJ2-2; no firm D call. CDR3 length: 12 amino acids. Germline V lookup: CDR1 SGHRS, CDR2 YFSETQ.